The TCR beta chain described here comes from a study of blood T cells in healthy people across ages. It was with a sample-barcoded 5' primer and a J-beta primer mix that a second PCR of roughly 7 to 12 cycles was run. TCRdb ran MiXCR on the 5' RACE reads and lists one entry per CDR3 protein. The sample contains roughly 700,000 distinct CDR3 sequences, just under 25% of which appear only once. Germline CDR1 is LGHDT and CDR2 is YNNKEL (reference sequence). CDR3 length equals 19 residues. V lost 2 bases and J lost 3, with 24 bases in between. Turning to this clonotype: Its antigen remains unknown.

In terms of origin and age, donors were healthy Caucasian individuals from Russia aged about 6 to 90. Findings of the study overall: PBMCs left unsorted prevented a conclusive naive versus antigen-experienced comparison.

These data are also associated with another study on T cells of mothers and their children. From that study: Samples were provided by three healthy Caucasian mothers and their six children. In each mother, TCR beta CDR3 reads exceeded 8 million; in each child, they numbered approximately 3 million.

Sequencing was performed on blood. The V and J genes are TRBV3-1 and TRBJ2-3, with D unclear. The TCR was taken from a boy younger than 18 in good health. The CDR3 here is CASSQPTPDTTVATDTQYF. CDR3 sequence (DNA): TGTGCCAGCAGCCAACCTACACCAGACACCACGGTGGCGACAGATACGCAGTATTTT.